This T cell receptor (beta chain) came from a study of CD8 T cells in ankylosing spondylitis. There are many counts of this clonotype. In TCRdb, the 5' RACE reads were re-called with MiXCR into one record per CDR3 protein. The sample records under 250,000 distinct CDR3 sequences, about 30% being singletons. The V and J ends lost 1 base and 2 bases, in that order; junction bases with no gene match: 17. CDR1 is SGHAT, CDR2 FQNNGV, per germline. The CDR3 spans 19 residues. The sample taken for sequencing was blood, either unsorted or a sorted T cell fraction (not recorded which). The sequence derives from a male donor with ankylosing spondylitis or in good health (not recorded which). The chain is built from TRBV11-2 and TRBJ2-7, with TRBD1 matching 7 bases. The CDR3 protein is CASSLGRWDSPKPTYEQYF. The DNA for the CDR3 is TGTGCCAGCAGCTTAGGTAGATGGGACAGCCCAAAACCAACCTACGAGCAGTACTTC.